This T cell receptor (beta chain) was retrieved from a study of T cells after yellow fever vaccination. Findings and limits, study-wide: FACS-sorted repertoires could contain abundant clonotypes contaminating from the bulk population. Reappearance after the booster was observed for most primary-vaccination clones (about 95% CD4, over 70% CD8).

This clonotype was counted only a few times. Its antigen is still unknown. A single record per CDR3 protein comes from TCRdb applying MiXCR to the 5' RACE reads. The sample lists approximately 70,000 distinct CDR3 sequences, about 7.7% occurring once. Germline V gene data show CDR1 as SGHVS and CDR2 as FQNEAQ. The CDR3 consists of 15 residues. V lost 7 bases and J 0 bases, leaving 12 bases between the germline ends. This clonotype was obtained from a man between 18 and 29 years old who received the YFV17D yellow fever vaccine. The J gene is TRBJ2-2, the V gene TRBV7-8; perhaps TRBD1 as D (6 bases). Sequences were derived from CD8+ T cells sorted from PBMCs, sampled about 10 days after the first yellow fever vaccination. The CDR3 is CASKKGDANTGELFF. The DNA of the CDR3 is TGTGCCAGCAAAAAGGGGGACGCGAACACCGGGGAGCTGTTTTTT. Complete variable domain (other parts from reference TRBV7-8 and TRBJ2-2): GAGVSQSPRYKVAKRGQDVALRCDPISGHVSLFWYQQALGQGPEFLTYFQNEAQLDKSGLPSDRFFAERPEGSVSTLKIQRTQQEDSAVYLCASKKGDANTGELFFGEGSRLTVL.